A selection of T cell receptor beta chains follows, all from one sample in a study of identifying expanded T cells in peripheral blood. Clones were sequenced by immunoSEQ multiplex PCR, and TCRdb holds only the in-frame ones, with some missing. The table lists 50,000 to 70,000 clones, 70% to 90% of them singletons. The specimen was blood. The source is a person between 18 and 75 years old in good health. Both conserved end residues are part of each CDR3. A D gene is named only where the DNA matches it firmly. Size is stated for part of the rows, as once, few or many counts, or as a class when the clone is expanded.

17	few	TRBV4-2	TRBJ2-2	-	TGTGCCAGCAGCCAGGCCGGACCGGGACAACCCGGGGGGGAGCTGTTTTTT	CASSQAGPGQPGGELFF
13	few	TRBV19	TRBJ1-2	-	TGTGCCAGTAGTAATACAGGCCAAGGGGGCTACACCTTC	CASSNTGQGGYTF
12	-	TRBV11-1	TRBJ2-2	-	TGTGCCGTTAAGGGTAGCACCGGGGAGCTGTTTTTT	CAVKGSTGELFF
15	-	TRBV28	TRBJ2-1	TRBD2	TGTGCCAGCAAACTGGGACTAGCGGGAGTCAATGAGCAGTTCTTC	CASKLGLAGVNEQFF
15	-	TRBV6-1	TRBJ2-7	TRBD2	TGTGCCAGCAGTGAAAGGGCTAGCGGGGGCTACGAGCAGTACTTC	CASSERASGGYEQYF
13	-	TRBV7-9	TRBJ1-4	-	TGTGCCAACTCCCGCGACAGCGTAGAAAAACTGTTTTTT	CANSRDSVEKLFF
15	few	TRBV6-5	TRBJ2-5	TRBD2	TGTGCCAGCAGTTACACTAGCGGGGGGGCCGAGACCCAGTACTTC	CASSYTSGGAETQYF
14	-	TRBV27	TRBJ1-1	-	TGTGCCAGCAGTTTATTGGGCAGGAACACTGAAGCTTTCTTT	CASSLLGRNTEAFF
16	-	TRBV4-1	TRBJ2-7	TRBD2	TGCGCCAGCAGCCAAGAAAGGACTAGCGGTGCCTACGAGCAGTACTTC	CASSQERTSGAYEQYF
14	-	TRBV29-1	TRBJ1-2	-	TGCAGCGTGCCCTTTAGGGGCGGTGGATATGGCTACACCTTC	CSVPFRGGGYGYTF
15	-	TRBV11-2	TRBJ1-2	TRBD1	TGTGCCAGCAGCTTATCCTTCGGGACAGGGGTGGGCTACACCTTC	CASSLSFGTGVGYTF
14	-	TRBV5-1	TRBJ1-6	-	TGCGCCAGCAGCACAACCTCCTATAATTCACCCCTCCACTTT	CASSTTSYNSPLHF
13	-	TRBV7-6	TRBJ2-1	-	TGTGCCAGCAGCTTAGGGAGAAACAATGAGCAGTTCTTC	CASSLGRNNEQFF
15	once	TRBV2	TRBJ2-2	TRBD2	TGTGCCAGCAGCAAGCGGGAGGAAAACACCGGGGAGCTGTTTTTT	CASSKREENTGELFF
15	-	TRBV10-3	TRBJ2-1	-	TGTGCCATCAGTGAGTCAATCAGGTCCAACAATGAGCAGTTCTTC	CAISESIRSNNEQFF
15	once	TRBV28	TRBJ2-2	-	TGTGCCAGCAGCTCCACAGGGGGGGCAGCCGGGGAGCTGTTTTTT	CASSSTGGAAGELFF
18	-	TRBV7-9	TRBJ1-4	TRBD1	TGTGCCAGCAGCTTAGGGCGGGACAGGGGGCCCTCGGGCGAAAAACTGTTTTTT	CASSLGRDRGPSGEKLFF
13	-	TRBV2	TRBJ1-2	-	TGTGCCAGCAGTGAGGGAGGGTTTAGCGGCTACACCTTC	CASSEGGFSGYTF
16	-	TRBV18	TRBJ1-4	TRBD1	TGTGCCAGCTCACCAGAGACAGGGGATATGGCTGAAAAACTGTTTTTT	CASSPETGDMAEKLFF
14	once	TRBV6-1	TRBJ2-7	TRBD1	TGTGCCAGCAGTTTCGGGACAGGGATCGAAGAGCAGTACTTC	CASSFGTGIEEQYF
14	few	TRBV13	TRBJ1-5	TRBD1	TGTGCCAGCAGCGACGGGACAGGGGGTCAGCCCCAGCATTTT	CASSDGTGGQPQHF
14	-	TRBV5-1	TRBJ2-3	-	TGCGCCAGCAGCTTAGGGGCGGGCACAGATACGCAGTATTTT	CASSLGAGTDTQYF
13	-	TRBV9	TRBJ2-7	-	TGTGCCAGCAGCGTTGCCAGGAACTACGAGCAGTACTTC	CASSVARNYEQYF
14	-	TRBV9	TRBJ1-3	TRBD1	TGTGCCAGCAGCGTAGGGACAGGGGGAAACACCATATATTTT	CASSVGTGGNTIYF
14	-	TRBV30	TRBJ2-3	-	TGTGCCTGGAGTGGGACACCGGGGGCAGATACGCAGTATTTT	CAWSGTPGADTQYF
15	-	TRBV5-1	TRBJ2-7	TRBD1	TGCGCCAGCAGCAAATCGGGACAGATCAACTACGAGCAGTACTTC	CASSKSGQINYEQYF
16	-	TRBV7-2	TRBJ2-7	TRBD2	TGTGCCAGCAGCTTAGGGGACGGGAGGGACTCCTACGAGCAGTACTTC	CASSLGDGRDSYEQYF
14	-	TRBV4-1	TRBJ1-5	TRBD1	TGCGCCAGCAGCCAGGGACAGCCTGATCAGCCCCAGCATTTT	CASSQGQPDQPQHF
14	-	TRBV2	TRBJ2-7	-	TGTGCCAGCAGTGTGTTTAAGGGAACCTACGAGCAGTACTTC	CASSVFKGTYEQYF
18	-	TRBV4-2	TRBJ1-5	TRBD1	TGTGCCAGCAGCCAAGACCGGGACAGGGGGCTGGGCAATCAGCCCCAGCATTTT	CASSQDRDRGLGNQPQHF
13	-	TRBV5-4	TRBJ2-7	-	TGTGCCAGCAGCTTTTCTTCGTCGTACGAGCAGTACTTC	CASSFSSSYEQYF
13	-	TRBV27	TRBJ2-1	-	TGTGCCAGCAGTTCCGGGGCCCACAATGAGCAGTTCTTC	CASSSGAHNEQFF
14	once	TRBV28	TRBJ2-1	TRBD1	TGTGCCAGCAGTTTACTCACAGGGGGCGGGGAGCAGTTCTTC	CASSLLTGGGEQFF
13	-	TRBV9	TRBJ2-2	-	TGTGCCAGCACCACCAGGGGCGACGGGGAGCTGTTTTTT	CASTTRGDGELFF
13	-	TRBV30	TRBJ2-7	TRBD1	TGTGCCTGGAGCCGACAGGGCCCCTACGAGCAGTACTTC	CAWSRQGPYEQYF